This T cell receptor (beta chain) was sequenced in a study of T cell changes during pregnancy in multiple sclerosis. CDR1 and CDR2 from the germline V gene are LGHNA and YNFKEQ. There are 15 residues in the CDR3. With V trimmed by 0 bases and J by 7 bases, 8 bases remained unmatched. Only in-frame clones appear in the TCRdb table, and some are missing; sequencing was by immunoSEQ multiplex PCR. The sample comprises 71,000 or so clones, over 85% of which are singletons, and roughly 1.2% rests with the top ten. The input for sequencing was peripheral blood, taken in the third trimester of pregnancy. The sequence came from a female donor with multiple sclerosis, enrolled in a pregnancy study. This chain joins TRBV4-2 and TRBJ1-1; 7 bases map to TRBD1. The CDR3 DNA sequence: TGTGCCAGCAGCCAAGATGAAATTTGGGACAGTGAAGCTTTCTTT. It specifies CASSQDEIWDSEAFF.